This T cell receptor (beta chain) appears in the sequencing data of a study of cytomegalovirus exposure and HLA in healthy donors. CDR3 length equals 20 residues. This PCR relied on a set of 60 Vbeta primers and 13 Jbeta primers. Profiling relied on immunoSEQ multiplex PCR, and the TCRdb table lists in-frame clones only, not all of them. The data show about 110,000 clones, about four fifths seen once. The origin of this receptor is a man younger than 45 in good health and CMV-seropositive. The chain employs TRBV12-2 and TRBJ1-1; TRBD1 is taken as the D call from the table, unchecked against the DNA. TRBV12-2 is given as a pseudogene. Sample: PBMCs. CDR3 amino acids: CASRLAHSVGLPKGTTEAFF. The CDR3 DNA reads TGTGCAAGTCGCTTAGCGCATTCGGTGGGGCTGCCCAAGGGAACCACTGAAGCTTTCTTT.